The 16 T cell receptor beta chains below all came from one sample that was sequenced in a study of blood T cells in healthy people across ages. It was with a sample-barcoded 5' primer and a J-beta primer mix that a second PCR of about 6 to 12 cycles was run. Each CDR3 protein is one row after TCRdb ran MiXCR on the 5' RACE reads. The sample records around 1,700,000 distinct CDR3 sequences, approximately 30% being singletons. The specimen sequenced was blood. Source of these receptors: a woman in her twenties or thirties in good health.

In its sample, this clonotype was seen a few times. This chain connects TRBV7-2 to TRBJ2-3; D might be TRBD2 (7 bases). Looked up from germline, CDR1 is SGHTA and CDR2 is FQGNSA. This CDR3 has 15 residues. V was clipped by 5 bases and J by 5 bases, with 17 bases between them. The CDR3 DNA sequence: TGTGCCAGCAGCAAACGGGGGGCCGGTAGAGATACGCAGTATTTT. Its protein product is CASSKRGAGRDTQYF.

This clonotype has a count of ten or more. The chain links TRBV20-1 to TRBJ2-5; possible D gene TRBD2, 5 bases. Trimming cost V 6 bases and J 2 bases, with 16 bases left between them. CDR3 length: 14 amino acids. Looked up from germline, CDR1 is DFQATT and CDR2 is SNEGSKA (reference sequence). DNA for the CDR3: TGCAGTGCCCACGAGGAGGCAGGTCAAGAGACCCAGTACTTC. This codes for CSAHEEAGQETQYF.

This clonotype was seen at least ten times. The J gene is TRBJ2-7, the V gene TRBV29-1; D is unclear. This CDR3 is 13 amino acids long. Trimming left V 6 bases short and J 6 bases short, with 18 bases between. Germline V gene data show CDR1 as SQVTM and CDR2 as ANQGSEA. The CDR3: CSVDEPSAIEQYF. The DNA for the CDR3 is TGCAGCGTGGATGAGCCATCTGCAATCGAGCAGTACTTC.

As DNA, the CDR3 is TGCAGTGCCCTCGACAGGGGAAGGTCCTACGAGCAGTACTTC. It yields the protein CSALDRGRSYEQYF. The rearrangement joins TRBV20-1 to TRBJ2-7, with 8 positions matching TRBD1. V dropped 6 bases and J dropped 1; count of bases not matched to a gene: 8. Germline-derived CDR1 and CDR2 are DFQATT and SNEGSKA (reference sequence). The CDR3 contains 14 residues.

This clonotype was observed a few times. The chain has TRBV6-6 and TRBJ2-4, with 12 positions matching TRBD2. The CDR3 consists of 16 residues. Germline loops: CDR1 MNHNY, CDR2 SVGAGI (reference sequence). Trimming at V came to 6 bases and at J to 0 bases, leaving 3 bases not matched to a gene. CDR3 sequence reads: CASSQTSGGAKNIQYF. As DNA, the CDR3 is TGTGCCAGCAGCCAGACTAGCGGGGGAGCCAAAAACATTCAGTACTTC.

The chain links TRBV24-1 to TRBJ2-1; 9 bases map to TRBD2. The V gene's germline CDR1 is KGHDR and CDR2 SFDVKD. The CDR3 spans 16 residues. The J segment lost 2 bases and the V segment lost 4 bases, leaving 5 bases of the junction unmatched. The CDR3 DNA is TGTGCCACCAGTGAGTCAGCGGGAGGCCCCTACAATGAGCAGTTCTTC. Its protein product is CATSESAGGPYNEQFF.

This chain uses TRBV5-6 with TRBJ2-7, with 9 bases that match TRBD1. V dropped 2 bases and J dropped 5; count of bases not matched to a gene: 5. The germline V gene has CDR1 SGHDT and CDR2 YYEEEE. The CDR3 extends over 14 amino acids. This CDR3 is CASSFRGTGHEQYF. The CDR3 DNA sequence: TGTGCCAGCAGCTTTCGGGGGACAGGGCACGAGCAGTACTTC.

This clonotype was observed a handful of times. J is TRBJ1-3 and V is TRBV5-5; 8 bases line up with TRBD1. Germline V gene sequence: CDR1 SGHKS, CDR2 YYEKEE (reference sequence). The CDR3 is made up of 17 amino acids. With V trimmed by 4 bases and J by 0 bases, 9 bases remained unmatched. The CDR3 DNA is TGTGCCAGCAGCACGCTATCAGGGGGCAGCTCTGGAAACACCATATATTTT. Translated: CASSTLSGGSSGNTIYF.

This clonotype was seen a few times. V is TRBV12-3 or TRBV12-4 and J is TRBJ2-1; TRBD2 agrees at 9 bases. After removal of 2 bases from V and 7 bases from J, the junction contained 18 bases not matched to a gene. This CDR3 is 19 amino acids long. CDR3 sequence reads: CASSLILFGLTSGFNEQFF. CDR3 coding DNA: TGTGCCAGCAGTTTAATTTTATTTGGGTTGACTAGCGGCTTTAATGAGCAGTTCTTC.

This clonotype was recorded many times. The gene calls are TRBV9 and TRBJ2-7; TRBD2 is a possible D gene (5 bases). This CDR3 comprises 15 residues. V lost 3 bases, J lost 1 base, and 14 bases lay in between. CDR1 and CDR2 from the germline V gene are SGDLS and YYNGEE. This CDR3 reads CASSEGVGPSYEQYF. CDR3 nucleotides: TGTGCCAGCAGCGAGGGAGTAGGGCCTTCCTACGAGCAGTACTTC.

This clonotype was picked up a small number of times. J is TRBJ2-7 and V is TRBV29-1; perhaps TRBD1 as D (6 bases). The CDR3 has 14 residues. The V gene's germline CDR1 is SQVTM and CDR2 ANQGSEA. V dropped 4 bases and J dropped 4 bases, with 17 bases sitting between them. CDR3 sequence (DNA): TGCAGCGTTGTGGGACACGGGGCCCTTTACGAGCAGTACTTC. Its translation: CSVVGHGALYEQYF.

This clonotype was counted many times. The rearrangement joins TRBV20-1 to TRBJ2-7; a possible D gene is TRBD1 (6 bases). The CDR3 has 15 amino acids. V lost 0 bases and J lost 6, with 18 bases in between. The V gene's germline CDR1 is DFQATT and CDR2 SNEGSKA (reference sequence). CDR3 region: CSARDGGGGMAEQYF. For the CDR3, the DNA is TGCAGTGCTAGAGATGGTGGGGGCGGAATGGCCGAGCAGTACTTC.

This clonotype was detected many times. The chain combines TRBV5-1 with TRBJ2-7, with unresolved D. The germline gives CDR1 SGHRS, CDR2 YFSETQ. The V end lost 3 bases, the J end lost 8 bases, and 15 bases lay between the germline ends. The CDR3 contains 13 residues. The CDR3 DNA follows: TGCGCCAGCAGCTCCGCGCAATTGACCCAGCAGTACTTC. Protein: CASSSAQLTQQYF.

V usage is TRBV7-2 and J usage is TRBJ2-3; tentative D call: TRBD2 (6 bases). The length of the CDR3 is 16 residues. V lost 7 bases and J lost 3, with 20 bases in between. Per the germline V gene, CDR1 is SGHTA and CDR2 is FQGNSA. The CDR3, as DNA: TGTGCCAGCACCAACCCCGGGGGTAGTAGGACAGATACGCAGTATTTT. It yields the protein CASTNPGGSRTDTQYF.

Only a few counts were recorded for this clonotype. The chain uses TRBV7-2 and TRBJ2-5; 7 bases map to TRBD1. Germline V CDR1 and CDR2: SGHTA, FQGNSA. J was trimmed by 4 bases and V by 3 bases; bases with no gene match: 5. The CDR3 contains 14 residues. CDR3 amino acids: CASSLGQLRETQYF. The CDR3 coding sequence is TGTGCCAGCAGCTTGGGACAGTTACGAGAGACCCAGTACTTC. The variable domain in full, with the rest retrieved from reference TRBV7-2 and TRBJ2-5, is GAGVSQSPSNKVTEKGKDVELRCDPISGHTALYWYRQSLGQGLEFLIYFQGNSAPDKSGLPSDRFSAERTGGSVSTLTIQRTQQEDSAVYLCASSLGQLRETQYFGPGTRLLVL.

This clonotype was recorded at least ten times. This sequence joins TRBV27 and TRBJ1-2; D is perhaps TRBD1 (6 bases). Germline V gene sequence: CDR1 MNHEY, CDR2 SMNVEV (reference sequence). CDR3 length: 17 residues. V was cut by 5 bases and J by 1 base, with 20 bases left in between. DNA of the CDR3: TGTGCCAGCAGTCCCCGGGCGGGGACACTTTTTAACTATGGCTACACCTTC. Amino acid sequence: CASSPRAGTLFNYGYTF.